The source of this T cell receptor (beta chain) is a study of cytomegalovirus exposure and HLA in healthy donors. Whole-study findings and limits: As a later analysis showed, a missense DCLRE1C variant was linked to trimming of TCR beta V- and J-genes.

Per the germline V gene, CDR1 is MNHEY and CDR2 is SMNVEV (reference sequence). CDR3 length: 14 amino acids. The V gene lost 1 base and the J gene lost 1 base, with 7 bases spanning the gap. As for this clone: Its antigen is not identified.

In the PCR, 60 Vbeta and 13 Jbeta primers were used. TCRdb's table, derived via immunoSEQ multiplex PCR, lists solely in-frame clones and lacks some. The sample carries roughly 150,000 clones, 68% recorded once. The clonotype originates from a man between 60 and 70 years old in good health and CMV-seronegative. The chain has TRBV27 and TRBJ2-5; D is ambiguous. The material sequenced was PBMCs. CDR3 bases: TGTGCCAGCAGTTTATTTGGCAGCCAAGAGACCCAGTACTTC. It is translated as CASSLFGSQETQYF.